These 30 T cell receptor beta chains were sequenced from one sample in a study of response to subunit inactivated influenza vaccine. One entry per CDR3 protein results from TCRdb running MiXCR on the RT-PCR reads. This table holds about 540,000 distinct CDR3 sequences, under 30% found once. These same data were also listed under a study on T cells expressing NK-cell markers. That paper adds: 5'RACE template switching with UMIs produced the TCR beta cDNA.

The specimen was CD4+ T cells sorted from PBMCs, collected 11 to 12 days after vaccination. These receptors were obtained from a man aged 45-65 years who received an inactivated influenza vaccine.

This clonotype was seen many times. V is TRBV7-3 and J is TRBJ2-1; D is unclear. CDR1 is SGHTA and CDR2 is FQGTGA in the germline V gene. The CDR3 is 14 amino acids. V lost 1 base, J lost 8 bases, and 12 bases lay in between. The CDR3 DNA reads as TGTGCCAGCAGCTTAAACGGCGTTATTGATGAGCAGTTCTTC. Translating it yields CASSLNGVIDEQFF.

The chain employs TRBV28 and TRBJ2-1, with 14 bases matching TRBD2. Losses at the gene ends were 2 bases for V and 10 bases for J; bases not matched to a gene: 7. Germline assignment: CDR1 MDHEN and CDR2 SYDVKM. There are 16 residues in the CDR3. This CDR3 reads CASSLPRLAGGREQFF. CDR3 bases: TGTGCCAGCAGTTTACCAAGACTAGCGGGAGGGAGGGAGCAGTTCTTC.

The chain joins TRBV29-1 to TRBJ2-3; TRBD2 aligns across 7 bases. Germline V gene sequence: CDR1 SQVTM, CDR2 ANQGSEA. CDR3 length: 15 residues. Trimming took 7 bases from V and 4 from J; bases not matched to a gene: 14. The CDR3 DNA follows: TGCAGCGGAAGGAGCCTAGCGGTGATGGCAGATACGCAGTATTTT. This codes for CSGRSLAVMADTQYF.

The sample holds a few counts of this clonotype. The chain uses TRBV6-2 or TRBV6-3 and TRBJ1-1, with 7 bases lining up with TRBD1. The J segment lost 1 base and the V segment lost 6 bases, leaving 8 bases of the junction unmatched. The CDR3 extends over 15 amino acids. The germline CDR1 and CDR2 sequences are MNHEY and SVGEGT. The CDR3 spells CASRKPGTENTEAFF. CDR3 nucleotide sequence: TGTGCCAGCAGAAAGCCCGGGACAGAGAACACTGAAGCTTTCTTT.

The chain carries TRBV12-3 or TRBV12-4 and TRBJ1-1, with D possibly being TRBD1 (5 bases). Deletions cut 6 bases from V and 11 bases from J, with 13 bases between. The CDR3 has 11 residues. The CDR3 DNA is TGTGCCAGCAGCAACCTACAGGAGGCTTTCTTT. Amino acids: CASSNLQEAFF.

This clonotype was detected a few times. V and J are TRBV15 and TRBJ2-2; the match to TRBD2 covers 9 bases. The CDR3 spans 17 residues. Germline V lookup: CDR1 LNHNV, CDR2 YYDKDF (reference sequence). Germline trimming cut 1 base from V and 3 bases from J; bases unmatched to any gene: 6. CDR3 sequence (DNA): TGTGCCACCAGCAGAGTGGGCGGGAGGGCCTACACCGGGGAGCTGTTTTTT. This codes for CATSRVGGRAYTGELFF.

The CDR3 sequence: CASSLDRGQVFF. In DNA form, the CDR3 reads TGTGCCAGCAGCTTAGATAGGGGGCAGGTTTTCTTC. The V call is TRBV11-2, the J call TRBJ2-1; 7 bases are a match to TRBD1. V lost 0 bases, J lost 16 bases, and 6 bases stayed unmatched. The CDR3 is 12 residues long. Per the germline V gene, CDR1 is SGHAT and CDR2 is FQNNGV.

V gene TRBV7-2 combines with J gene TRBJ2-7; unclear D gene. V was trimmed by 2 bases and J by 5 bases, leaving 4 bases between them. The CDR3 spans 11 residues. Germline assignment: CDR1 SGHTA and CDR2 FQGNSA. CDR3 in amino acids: CASSLRHEQYF. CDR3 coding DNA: TGTGCCAGCAGCTTACGGCACGAGCAGTACTTC.

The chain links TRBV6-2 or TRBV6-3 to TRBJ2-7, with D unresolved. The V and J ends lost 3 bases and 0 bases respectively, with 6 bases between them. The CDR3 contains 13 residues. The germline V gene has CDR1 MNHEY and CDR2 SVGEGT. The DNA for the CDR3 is TGTGCCAGCAGTTATGGGGTCTCCTACGAGCAGTACTTC. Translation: CASSYGVSYEQYF.

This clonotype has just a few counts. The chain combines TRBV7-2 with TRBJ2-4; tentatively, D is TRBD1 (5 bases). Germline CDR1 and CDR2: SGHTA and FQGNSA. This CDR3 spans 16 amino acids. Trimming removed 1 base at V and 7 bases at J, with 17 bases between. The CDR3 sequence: CASSLVAGRNLNIQYF. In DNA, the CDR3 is TGTGCCAGCAGCTTAGTTGCAGGGCGGAATTTGAACATTCAGTACTTC.

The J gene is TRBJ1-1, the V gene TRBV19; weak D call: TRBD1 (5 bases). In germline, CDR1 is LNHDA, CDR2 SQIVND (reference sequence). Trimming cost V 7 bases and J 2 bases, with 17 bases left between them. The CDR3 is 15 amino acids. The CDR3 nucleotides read TGTGCCAGTACCCATGGGGGGGTCGGCAACACTGAAGCTTTCTTT. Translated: CASTHGGVGNTEAFF.

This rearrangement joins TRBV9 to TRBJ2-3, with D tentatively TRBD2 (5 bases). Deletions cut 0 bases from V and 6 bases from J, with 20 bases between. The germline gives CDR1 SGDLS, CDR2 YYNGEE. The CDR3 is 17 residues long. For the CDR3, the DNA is TGTGCCAGCAGCGTAGGCCCGAGTAGGTCTCCGGGGGATACGCAGTATTTT. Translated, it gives CASSVGPSRSPGDTQYF.

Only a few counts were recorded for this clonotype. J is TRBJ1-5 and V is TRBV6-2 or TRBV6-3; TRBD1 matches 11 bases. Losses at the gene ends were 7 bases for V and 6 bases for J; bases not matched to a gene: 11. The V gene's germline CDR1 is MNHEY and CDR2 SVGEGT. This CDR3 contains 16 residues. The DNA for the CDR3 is TGTGCCAGCAACTCAGGACAGGGGGCGGTCGTTCAGCCCCAGCATTTT. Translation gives CASNSGQGAVVQPQHF.

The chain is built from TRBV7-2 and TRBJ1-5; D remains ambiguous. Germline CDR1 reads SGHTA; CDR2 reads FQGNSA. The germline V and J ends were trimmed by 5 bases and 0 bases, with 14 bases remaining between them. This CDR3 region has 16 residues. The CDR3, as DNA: TGTGCCAGCAGCCGGACGGCCGGTTATAGCAATCAGCCCCAGCATTTT. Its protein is CASSRTAGYSNQPQHF.

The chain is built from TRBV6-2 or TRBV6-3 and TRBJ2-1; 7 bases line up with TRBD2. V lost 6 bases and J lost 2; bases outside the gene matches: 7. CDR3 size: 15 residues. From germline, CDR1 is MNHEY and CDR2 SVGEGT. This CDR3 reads CASSQGGRTYNEQFF. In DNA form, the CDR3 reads TGTGCCAGCAGCCAGGGAGGGAGAACCTACAATGAGCAGTTCTTC.

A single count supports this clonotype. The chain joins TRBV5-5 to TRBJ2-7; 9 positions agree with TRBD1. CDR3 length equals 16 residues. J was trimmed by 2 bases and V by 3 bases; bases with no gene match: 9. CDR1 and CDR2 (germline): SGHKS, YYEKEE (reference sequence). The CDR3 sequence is CASSWGGQGRAYEQYF. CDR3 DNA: TGTGCCAGCAGCTGGGGGGGACAGGGAAGAGCCTACGAGCAGTACTTC.

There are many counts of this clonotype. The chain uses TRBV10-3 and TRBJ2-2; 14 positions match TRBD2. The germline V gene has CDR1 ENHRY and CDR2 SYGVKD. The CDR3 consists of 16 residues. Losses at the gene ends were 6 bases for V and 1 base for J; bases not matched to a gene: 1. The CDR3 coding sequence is TGTGCCATCAGAGGGACTAGCGGGAGGAACACCGGGGAGCTGTTTTTT. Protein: CAIRGTSGRNTGELFF.

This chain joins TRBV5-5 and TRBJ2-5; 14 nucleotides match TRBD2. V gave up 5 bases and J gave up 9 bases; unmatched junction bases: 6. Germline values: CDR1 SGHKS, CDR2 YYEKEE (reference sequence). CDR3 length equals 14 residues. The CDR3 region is CASSTGLAGEAQYF. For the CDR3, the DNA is TGTGCCAGCAGTACGGGACTAGCGGGGGAGGCCCAGTACTTC. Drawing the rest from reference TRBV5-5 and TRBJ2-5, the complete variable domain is DAGVTQSPTHLIKTRGQQVTLRCSPISGHKSVSWYQQVLGQGPQFIFQYYEKEERGRGNFPDRFSARQFPNYSSELNVNALLLGDSALYLCASSTGLAGEAQYFGPGTRLLVL.

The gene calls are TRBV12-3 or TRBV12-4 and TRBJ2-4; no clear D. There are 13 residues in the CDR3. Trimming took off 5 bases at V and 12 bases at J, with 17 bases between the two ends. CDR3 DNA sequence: TGTGCCAGCAGTCTTGCCCACACCAGGAATCAGTACTTC. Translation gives CASSLAHTRNQYF.

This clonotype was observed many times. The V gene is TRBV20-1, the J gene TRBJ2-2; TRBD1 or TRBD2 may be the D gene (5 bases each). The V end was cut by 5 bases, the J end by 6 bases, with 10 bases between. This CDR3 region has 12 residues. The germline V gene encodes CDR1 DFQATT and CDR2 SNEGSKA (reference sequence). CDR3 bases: TGCAGTGCTGATTTGGGGGCCGGGGAGCTGTTTTTT. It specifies CSADLGAGELFF.

This CDR3 is CASSLDRMRMETQYF. The CDR3 bases are TGCGCCAGCAGCTTGGACCGGATGCGAATGGAGACCCAGTACTTC. The J gene is TRBJ2-5, the V gene TRBV10-2; D unclear. The CDR3 has 15 residues. The germline CDR1 and CDR2 sequences are WSHSY and SAAADI. V was pared by 6 bases and J by 5 bases, with 19 bases between.

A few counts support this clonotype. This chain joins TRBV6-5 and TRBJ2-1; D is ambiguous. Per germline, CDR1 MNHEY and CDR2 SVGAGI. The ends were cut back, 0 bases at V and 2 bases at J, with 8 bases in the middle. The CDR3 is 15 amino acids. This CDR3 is CASSYSQRAYNEQFF. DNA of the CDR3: TGTGCCAGCAGTTACTCCCAGCGAGCCTACAATGAGCAGTTCTTC.

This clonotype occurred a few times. The CDR3 region is CASSLEQGGSYNEQFF. The CDR3 DNA is TGTGCCAGCAGCTTAGAACAGGGGGGGTCCTACAATGAGCAGTTCTTC. The chain couples TRBV11-2 to TRBJ2-1; tentative D call: TRBD1 (8 bases). Trimming removed 0 bases at V and 1 base at J, with 10 bases between. The CDR3 is 16 amino acids. The germline gives CDR1 SGHAT, CDR2 FQNNGV.

CDR3 region: CASSRPREGPGTNTEAFF. The CDR3 DNA is TGTGCCAGCAGTCGCCCCAGGGAAGGACCGGGAACGAACACTGAAGCTTTCTTT. The V and J genes are TRBV6-2 or TRBV6-3 and TRBJ1-1; tentative D call: TRBD1 (5 bases). The CDR3 sequence is 18 residues long. V lost 5 bases to trimming and J lost 1 base, with 23 bases between them. In germline, CDR1 is MNHEY, CDR2 SVGEGT.

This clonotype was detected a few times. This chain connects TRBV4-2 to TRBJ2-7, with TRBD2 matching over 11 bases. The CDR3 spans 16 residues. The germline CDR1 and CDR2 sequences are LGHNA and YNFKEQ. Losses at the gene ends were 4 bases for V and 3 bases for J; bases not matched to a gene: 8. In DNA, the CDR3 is TGTGCCAGCAGCCCCATACCGGGACTAGCGGACTACGAGCAGTACTTC. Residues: CASSPIPGLADYEQYF.

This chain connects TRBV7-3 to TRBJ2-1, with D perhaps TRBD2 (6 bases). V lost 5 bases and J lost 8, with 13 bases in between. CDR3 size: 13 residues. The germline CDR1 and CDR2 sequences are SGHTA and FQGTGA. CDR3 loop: CASSRGRRDEQFF. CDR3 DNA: TGTGCCAGCAGCCGGGGGAGGCGGGATGAGCAGTTCTTC.

CDR3 in amino acids: CASSLEPGTTYEQYF. The DNA for the CDR3 is TGTGCCAGCAGCTTGGAACCAGGTACAACCTACGAGCAGTACTTC. This sequence joins TRBV5-4 and TRBJ2-7; D ambiguous. The CDR3 spans 15 residues. Germline loops: CDR1 SGHNT, CDR2 YYREEE (reference sequence). V was pared by 0 bases and J by 2 bases, with 12 bases between.

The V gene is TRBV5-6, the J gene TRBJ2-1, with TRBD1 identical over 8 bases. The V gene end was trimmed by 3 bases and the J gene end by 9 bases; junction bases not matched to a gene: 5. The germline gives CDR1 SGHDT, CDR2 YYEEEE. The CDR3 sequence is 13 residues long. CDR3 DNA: TGTGCCAGCAGCTACACAGGGGGGCTTGAGCAGTTCTTC. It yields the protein CASSYTGGLEQFF.

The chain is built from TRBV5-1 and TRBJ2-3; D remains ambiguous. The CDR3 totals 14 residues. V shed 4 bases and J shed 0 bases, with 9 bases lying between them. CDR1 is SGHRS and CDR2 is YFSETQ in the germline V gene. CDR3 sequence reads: CASSPTKSTDTQYF. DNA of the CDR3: TGCGCCAGCAGCCCGACCAAAAGCACAGATACGCAGTATTTT.

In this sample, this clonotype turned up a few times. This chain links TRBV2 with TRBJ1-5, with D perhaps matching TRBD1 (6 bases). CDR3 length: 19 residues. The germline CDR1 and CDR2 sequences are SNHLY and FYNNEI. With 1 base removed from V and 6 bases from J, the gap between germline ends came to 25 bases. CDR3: CASSEGMRARGATGQPQHF. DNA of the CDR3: TGTGCCAGCAGTGAAGGGATGAGGGCTCGGGGGGCTACGGGTCAGCCCCAGCATTTT.